Listed below are T cell receptor beta chains from one sample, sequenced in a study of blood T cells in healthy people across ages. TCRdb fed the 5' RACE reads into MiXCR, producing one record per CDR3 protein. This repertoire shows about 1.4 million distinct CDR3 sequences, roughly 64% found once; its top ten account for under 8.5%. Source material: blood. Receptors originate from a man younger than 30 in good health. CDR3s include the opening cysteine and the closing phenylalanine or tryptophan. D genes are given only for firm matches. The size field is filled for only some rows; it gives once, few, many or a size class.

clone size	V gene	D gene	J gene	CDR3 DNA	CDR3 protein
few	TRBV27	.	TRBJ1-5	TGTGCCAGCAGTTTAGCGGGGGCCAAACAGCCCCAGCATTTT	CASSLAGAKQPQHF
few	TRBV7-8	.	TRBJ2-5	TGTGCCAGCAGCTTGCGAGGGAAGAACAGTAGAGAGACCCAGTACTTC	CASSLRGKNSRETQYF
.	TRBV12-3/TRBV12-4	.	TRBJ2-5	TGTGCCTGCAGTTTAGGGGGTGAGCAGTACTTC	CACSLGGEQYF
.	TRBV12-3/TRBV12-4	.	TRBJ2-7	TGTGCCAGCAGTTCCCCTGGGTTGCCCAACTACGAGCAGTACTTC	CASSSPGLPNYEQYF
.	TRBV15	.	TRBJ2-2	TGTGCCACCAGCAACCCAAGGTCCACCGGGGAGCTGTTTTTT	CATSNPRSTGELFF
.	TRBV11-1	TRBD1	TRBJ1-2	TGTGCCAGCAGCTCATTGGACAGGCCTGAGTCCTATGGCTACACCTTC	CASSSLDRPESYGYTF
.	TRBV20-1	TRBD1	TRBJ1-6	TGCAGTGCTAGAGATAGGGGACAGGGTAGTTCACCCCTCCACTTT	CSARDRGQGSSPLHF
.	TRBV7-6	.	TRBJ2-4	TGTGCTAGCAGACCTCACAGGGTCCCCCTTCCCAAAAACATTCAGTACTTC	CASRPHRVPLPKNIQYF
.	TRBV7-9	TRBD1	TRBJ2-7	TGTGCCAGCAGGGCTGACAGGGGGCACACCTACGAGCAGTACTTC	CASRADRGHTYEQYF
few	TRBV27	.	TRBJ2-1	TGTGCCAGCACCCCTAGGGGCCGTTACAATGAGCAGTTCTTC	CASTPRGRYNEQFF